This T cell receptor (beta chain) was captured by sequencing in a study of cytomegalovirus exposure and HLA in healthy donors. Study outcomes and limitations: The study recorded 150 to 200 TCR beta chains that were cytomegalovirus-associated. When presence/absence was analysed, sequencing depth was taken to be roughly uniform across donors.

The CDR3 runs to 13 residues. The germline V gene encodes CDR1 SGHTA and CDR2 FQGNSA. The V end lost 5 bases, the J end lost 7 bases, and 15 bases lay between the germline ends. PCR primers comprised 60 Vbeta and 13 Jbeta primers. The repertoire was sequenced with immunoSEQ multiplex PCR; TCRdb's copy has only in-frame clones and lacks some. Here the sample spans about 110,000 clones, 65% to 85% being singletons. With respect to this clone: Its antigen is not identified.

Healthy bone marrow donors made up the cohort. V usage is TRBV7-2 and J usage is TRBJ2-7; D is possibly TRBD2 (5 bases). Sequencing was done on a sample of PBMCs. The sequence was collected from a man aged 50-60 years in good health and CMV-seronegative. Here the CDR3 reads CASSIVDGIEQYF. The DNA for the CDR3 is TGTGCCAGCAGCATCGTTGACGGGATTGAGCAGTACTTC.